These 18 T cell receptor beta chains originate from one sample sequenced in a study of CD8+ T cells in alopecia areata. cDNA serving as the sequencing template came from extracted, reverse transcribed RNA. The table came from immunoSEQ multiplex PCR; TCRdb's copy has only in-frame clones and leaves some out. The sample presents about 270,000 clones, none singletons. Using CD4, CD8alpha, NKG2D, NKG2ACE and other markers, pooled cutaneous lymph node cells were sorted. The sample was CD4+ T cells sorted from a lymph node. Receptor source: a C3H/HeJ mouse with alopecia areata. This line is of MHC haplotype H2-k.

Regarding this clone: The germline and genes are mouse ones. The observed sequence ends 4 residues before the CDR3 terminus, with the missing tail filled in from the germline J gene. V usage is TRBV31 and J usage is TRBJ2-5; TRBD2 matches 11 bases. Germline V lookup: CDR1 GKSSPN, CDR2 SITVG. This CDR3 region has 16 residues. V gave up 1 base and J gave up 0 bases; unmatched junction bases: 3. CDR3 protein: CAWSRLGGFNQDTQYF. The covered CDR3 bases are TGTGCCTGGAGTCGACTGGGGGGGTTTAACCAAGAC.

Remarks on this clone: Gene names are mouse gene names. Partial CDR3 DNA: TGTGCCAGCAGTGATTCCAGGGGGCGGAGTGCAGAA. Its protein is CASSDSRGRSAE. The full CDR3 is CASSDSRGRSAETLYF. This chain connects TRBV13-3 to TRBJ2-3; 8 bases agree with TRBD1. Coverage ceases 4 residues before the CDR3 finishes, and the germline J gene fills in the end. Germline values: CDR1 NNHDY, CDR2 SYVADS. This CDR3 contains 16 residues. Trimming at V came to 1 base and at J to 0 bases, leaving 4 bases not matched to a gene.

Ten or more counts support this clone. Gene names are the mouse ones. The read stops 4 residues short of the end of the CDR3; the missing end is completed from the germline J gene. The chain is built from TRBV17 and TRBJ2-1; TRBD1 might be the D (6 bases). Trimming pared 2 bases from V and 4 bases from J, leaving 12 bases between. The CDR3 has 15 amino acids. CDR1 is MNHDT and CDR2 is YYDKIL in the germline V gene. The CDR3 loop reads CASSRRSQGYAEQFF. CDR3 DNA (partial): TGTGCTAGCAGTAGAAGGTCACAGGGATATGCT.

The sample holds a few counts of this clone. The genes are named according to mouse. The read halts 4 residues ahead of the CDR3 end, with the missing end drawn from the germline J gene. J is TRBJ2-1 and V is TRBV31; 14 bases are shared with TRBD2. With V trimmed by 0 bases and J by 6 bases, 4 bases remained unmatched. Germline V gene lookup returns CDR1 GKSSPN and CDR2 SITVG. The CDR3 has 16 amino acids. The CDR3 DNA, read in part, is TGTGCCTGGAGTCTATGGGACTGGGGGGGCCTTGCT. It encodes CAWSLWDWGGLA. In full, the CDR3 reads CAWSLWDWGGLAEQFF.

With regard to this clone: The genes and germline here are from mouse. The read halts 4 residues ahead of the CDR3 end, with the missing end drawn from the germline J gene. J is TRBJ2-7 and V is TRBV13-2; D is uncertain. The CDR3 spans 13 residues. Looked up from germline, CDR1 is NNHNN and CDR2 is SYGAGS (reference sequence). CDR3 DNA, as far as it was read: TGTGCCAGCGGTGATGCATACAGATAT. Protein: CASGDAYRY. The whole CDR3 sequence reads CASGDAYRYEQYF.

Regarding this clone: Germline and genes here are mouse. The CDR3 is cut off 4 residues early in the read; its end comes from the germline J gene. J is TRBJ2-5 and V is TRBV13-2; 9 nucleotides match TRBD1. The CDR3 length is 14 residues. Germline CDR1 and CDR2: NNHNN and SYGAGS (reference sequence). The covered CDR3 bases are TGTGCCAGCGGTGTGGGACAGGGAGGGGAC. It encodes CASGVGQGGD. The full-length CDR3 reads as CASGVGQGGDTQYF.

This clone was counted a few times. Gene names denote mouse genes. Partial CDR3 DNA: TGTGCCAGCAGGGACAGCGAAGAC. Its protein is CASRDSED. Given in full, the CDR3 is CASRDSEDTQYF. The chain combines TRBV13-3 with TRBJ2-5; TRBD1 is a possible D gene (6 bases). Read sequence stops 4 residues before the CDR3 end, and the germline J gene provides the missing end. The CDR3 has 12 residues. Germline CDR1 and CDR2: NNHDY and SYVADS.

This clone occurred a few times. This sequence may be a read error, since a much larger clone differs from it by one base. Mouse names are used for the genes. The CDR3 here is CASGDMGGYAEQFF. CDR3 bases read: TGTGCCAGCGGTGATATGGGGGGCTATGCT. This chain connects TRBV13-2 to TRBJ2-1; 7 bases agree with TRBD2. The sequence runs out 4 residues before the end of the CDR3; the remainder is reconstructed from the germline J gene. This CDR3 region has 14 residues. V shed 1 base and J 3 bases; nucleotides not matched to a gene: 1. Germline V gene sequence: CDR1 NNHNN, CDR2 SYGAGS (reference sequence).

This clone was detected only a few times. Gene names and germline match the mouse. The read ends 4 residues early relative to the CDR3; the germline J gene fills the gap. The chain joins TRBV13-1 to TRBJ2-3; a possible D gene is TRBD1 (6 bases). V lost 2 bases to trimming and J lost 2 bases, with 12 bases between them. Germline values: CDR1 NSHNY, CDR2 SYGAGN. The CDR3 covers 15 residues. The CDR3 here is CASSESGAAAETLYF. Incomplete CDR3 DNA: TGTGCCAGCAGTGAATCAGGGGCGGCTGCAGAA.

As concerns this clone: Gene names are the mouse ones. The covered CDR3 bases are TGCACCTGCAGTCCGACTGGGGCCTAT. Protein product: CTCSPTGAY. The entire CDR3 is CTCSPTGAYEQYF. This sequence joins TRBV1 and TRBJ2-7; 8 bases are a match to TRBD2. The missing CDR3 end, 4 residues past where the read stops, is filled in from the germline J gene. CDR3 length: 13 amino acids. CDR1 NSQYPW and CDR2 LRSPGD come from the germline V gene (reference sequence). Trimming at V came to 5 bases and at J to 2 bases, leaving 2 bases not matched to a gene.

This clone showed up just a few times. Mouse germline and gene names are used. The read comes to an end 4 residues before the CDR3 does, leaving the germline J gene to fill in the end. The V gene is TRBV5, the J gene TRBJ2-5; D remains unclear. The length of the CDR3 is 15 residues. Trimming removed 0 bases at V and 3 bases at J, with 10 bases between. The V gene's germline CDR1 is LGHNA and CDR2 YNLKQL (reference sequence). Partial CDR3 DNA: TGTGCCAGCAGCCAAGATGCGAGACAACAAGAC. Residues: CASSQDARQQD. The full-length CDR3 reads as CASSQDARQQDTQYF.

This clone turned up a few times. The gene names here belong to mouse. The observed sequence ends 4 residues before the CDR3 terminus, with the missing tail filled in from the germline J gene. This chain uses TRBV13-3 with TRBJ2-2; 12 nucleotides match TRBD2. Germline CDR1 reads NNHDY; CDR2 reads SYVADS. V was clipped by 4 bases and J by 4 bases; unmatched bases: 2. CDR3 length: 15 amino acids. The DNA read from the CDR3 is TGTGCCAGCAGTCGGGACTGGGGGGCCACCGGG. This encodes CASSRDWGATG. In full, the CDR3 reads CASSRDWGATGQLYF.

The sample holds a few counts of this clone. The genes and germline here are from mouse. The read falls 4 residues short of the CDR3 end, and the missing part is taken from the germline J gene. The chain uses TRBV1 and TRBJ1-1; TRBD1 aligns across 9 bases. The CDR3 is made up of 14 amino acids. The junction had 3 bases not matched to a gene; V was cut back by 3 bases and J by 4 bases. Germline values: CDR1 NSQYPW, CDR2 LRSPGD (reference sequence). The chain's CDR3 is CTCSAHRGPTEVFF. CDR3 DNA, as far as it was read: TGCACCTGCAGTGCGCACAGGGGGCCCACA.

Comment on this clone: Mouse germline and gene names are used. The read is 4 residues too short to cover the CDR3 end, so that end is filled in from the germline J gene. This sample includes further DNA sequences coding for the same CDR3. The rearrangement joins TRBV17 to TRBJ2-5; 9 bases match TRBD2. The CDR3 contains 15 residues. CDR1 and CDR2 (germline): MNHDT, YYDKIL. CDR3 loop: CASSRDLGGKDTQYF. The DNA read from the CDR3 is TGTGCTAGCAGTAGAGATCTGGGGGGGAAAGAC.

This clone was counted only a few times. The listed genes are named as in mouse. Read coverage stops 4 residues before the CDR3 terminus; the germline J gene supplies the remainder. The V and J genes are TRBV13-2 and TRBJ1-2; unclear D gene. V lost 4 bases to trimming and J lost 2 bases, with 6 bases between them. Looked up from germline, CDR1 is NNHNN and CDR2 is SYGAGS (reference sequence). The CDR3 is 12 residues long. The CDR3 loop is CASGPHNSDYTF. The CDR3 DNA, read in part, is TGTGCCAGCGGTCCACATAACTCC.

This clone turned up a few times. Gene names and germline refer to mouse. The CDR3 here is CASSFRTGVQDTQYF. The sequenced CDR3 bases are TGTGCCAGCAGCTTCCGGACTGGGGTCCAAGAC. The genes are TRBV13-3 and TRBJ2-5, with 9 bases identical to TRBD2. The CDR3 goes on 4 residues after the read ends, and that part is filled in from the germline J gene. With V trimmed by 5 bases and J by 2 bases, 6 bases remained unmatched. This CDR3 is built from 15 residues. Germline lookup yields CDR1 NNHDY and CDR2 SYVADS. Using reference TRBV13-3 and TRBJ2-5 for the parts outside the CDR3, the full variable domain is EAAVTQSPRSKVAVTGGKVTLSCHQTNNHDYMYWYRQDTGHGLRLIHYSYVADSTEKGDIPDGYKASRPSQENFSLILELASLSQTAVYFCASSFRTGVQDTQYFGPGTRLLVL.

This clone was counted a few times. Gene names denote mouse genes. The read ends 4 residues before the CDR3 terminus; that terminus is restored from the germline J gene. Additional DNA sequences in this sample encode the identical CDR3. The rearrangement uses TRBV13-2 and TRBJ2-5, with D maybe TRBD2 (5 bases). The CDR3 runs to 14 residues. CDR1 and CDR2 from the germline V gene are NNHNN and SYGAGS (reference sequence). Trimming removed 1 base from V and 2 bases from J, with 8 bases in between. Partial CDR3 DNA: TGTGCCAGCGGTGATTTGGGGAGCCAAGAC. It codes for CASGDLGSQD. In full, the CDR3 is CASGDLGSQDTQYF.

This clone was counted a few times. Gene names denote mouse genes. The CDR3 end is not reached by the read, which stops 4 residues before it; the germline J gene fills it in. Other DNA sequences in the sample encode the same CDR3. The chain is built from TRBV5 and TRBJ2-7, with 9 bases lining up with TRBD1. CDR3 length: 15 residues. V gave up 0 bases and J gave up 3 bases; unmatched junction bases: 3. Germline V gene data show CDR1 as LGHNA and CDR2 as YNLKQL (reference sequence). The CDR3 region is CASSQDPTGGYEQYF. CDR3 DNA (partial): TGTGCCAGCAGCCAAGATCCGACAGGGGGCTAT.